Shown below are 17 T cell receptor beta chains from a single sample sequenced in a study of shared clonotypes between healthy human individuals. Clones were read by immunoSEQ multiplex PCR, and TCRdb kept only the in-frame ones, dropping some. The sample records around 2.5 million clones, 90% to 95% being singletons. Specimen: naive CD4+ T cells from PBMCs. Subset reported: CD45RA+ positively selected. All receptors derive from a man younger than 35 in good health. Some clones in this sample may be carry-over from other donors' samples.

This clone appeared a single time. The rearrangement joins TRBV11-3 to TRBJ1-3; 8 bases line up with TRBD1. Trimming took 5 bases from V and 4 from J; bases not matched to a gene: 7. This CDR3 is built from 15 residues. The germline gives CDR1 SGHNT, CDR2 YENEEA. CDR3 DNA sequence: TGTGCCAGCAGCCGTGGGACAGGAAGGGGAAACACCATATATTTT. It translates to CASSRGTGRGNTIYF.

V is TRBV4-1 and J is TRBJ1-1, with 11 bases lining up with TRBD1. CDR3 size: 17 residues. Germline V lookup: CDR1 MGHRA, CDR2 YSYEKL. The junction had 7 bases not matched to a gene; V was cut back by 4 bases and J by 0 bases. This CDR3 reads CASSPTGTGGMNTEAFF. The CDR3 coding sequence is TGCGCCAGCAGCCCGACCGGGACAGGGGGTATGAACACTGAAGCTTTCTTT.

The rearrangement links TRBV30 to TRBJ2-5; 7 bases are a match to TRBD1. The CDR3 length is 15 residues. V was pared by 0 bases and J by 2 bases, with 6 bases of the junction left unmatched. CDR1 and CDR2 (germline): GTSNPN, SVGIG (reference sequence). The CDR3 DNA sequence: TGTGCCTGGAGTGTAATTAGGGACAGTCAAGAGACCCAGTACTTC. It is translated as CAWSVIRDSQETQYF.

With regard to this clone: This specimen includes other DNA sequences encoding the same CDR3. The CDR3 loop is CASSLASGGTEAFF. CDR3 bases: TGTGCCAGCAGCTTAGCGTCTGGGGGGACTGAAGCTTTCTTT. The chain recombines TRBV7-9 with TRBJ1-1; TRBD1 is a possible D gene (5 bases). The CDR3 loop spans 14 amino acids. Trimming left V 0 bases short and J 5 bases short, with 10 bases between. CDR1 SEHNR and CDR2 FQNEAQ come from the germline V gene (reference sequence).

In nucleotides, the CDR3 is TGTGCCAGCAGTTTAAAGACCAGGTCTGAAGCTTTCTTT. Translating it yields CASSLKTRSEAFF. J is TRBJ1-1 and V is TRBV28; D unresolved. From germline, CDR1 is MDHEN and CDR2 SYDVKM. Trimming took off 2 bases at V and 6 bases at J, with 10 bases between the two ends. The CDR3 has 13 amino acids.

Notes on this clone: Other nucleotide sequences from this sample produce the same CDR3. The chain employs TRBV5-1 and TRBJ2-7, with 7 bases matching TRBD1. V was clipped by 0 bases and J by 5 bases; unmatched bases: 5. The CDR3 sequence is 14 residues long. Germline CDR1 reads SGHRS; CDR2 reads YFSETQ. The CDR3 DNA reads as TGCGCCAGCAGCTTGGGGGACAGAGCCCACGAGCAGTACTTC. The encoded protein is CASSLGDRAHEQYF. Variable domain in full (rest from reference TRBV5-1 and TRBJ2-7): KAGVTQTPRYLIKTRGQQVTLSCSPISGHRSVSWYQQTPGQGLQFLFEYFSETQRNKGNFPGRFSGRQFSNSRSEMNVSTLELGDSALYLCASSLGDRAHEQYFGPGTRLTVT.

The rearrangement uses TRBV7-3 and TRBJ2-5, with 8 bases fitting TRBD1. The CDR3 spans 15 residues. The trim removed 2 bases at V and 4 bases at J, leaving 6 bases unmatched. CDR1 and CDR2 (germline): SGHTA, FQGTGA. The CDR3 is CASSLYGTGRETQYF. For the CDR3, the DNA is TGTGCCAGCAGCTTATATGGGACAGGACGAGAGACCCAGTACTTC.

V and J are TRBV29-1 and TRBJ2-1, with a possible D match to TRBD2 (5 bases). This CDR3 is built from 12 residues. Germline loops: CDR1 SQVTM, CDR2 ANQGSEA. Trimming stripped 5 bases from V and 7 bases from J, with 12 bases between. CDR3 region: CSVLRGSNEQFF. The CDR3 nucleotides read TGCAGCGTTCTTCGGGGTTCTAATGAGCAGTTCTTC.

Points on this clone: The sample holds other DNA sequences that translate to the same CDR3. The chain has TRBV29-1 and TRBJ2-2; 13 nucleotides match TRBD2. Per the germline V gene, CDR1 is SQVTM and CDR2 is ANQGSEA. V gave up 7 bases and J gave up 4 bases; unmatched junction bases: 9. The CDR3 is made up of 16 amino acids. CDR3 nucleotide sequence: TGCAGCGCCGGACTAGCGGGAGTCGGCGTCACCGGGGAGCTGTTTTTT. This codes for CSAGLAGVGVTGELFF.

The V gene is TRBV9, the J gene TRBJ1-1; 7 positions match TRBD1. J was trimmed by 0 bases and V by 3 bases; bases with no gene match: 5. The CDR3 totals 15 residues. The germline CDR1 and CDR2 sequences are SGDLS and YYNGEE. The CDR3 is CASSALRGMNTEAFF. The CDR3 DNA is TGTGCCAGCAGCGCGCTCAGGGGGATGAACACTGAAGCTTTCTTT. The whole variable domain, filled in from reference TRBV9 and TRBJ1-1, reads DSGVTQTPKHLITATGQRVTLRCSPRSGDLSVYWYQQSLDQGLQFLIQYYNGEERAKGNILERFSAQQFPDLHSELNLSSLELGDSALYFCASSALRGMNTEAFFGQGTRLTVV.

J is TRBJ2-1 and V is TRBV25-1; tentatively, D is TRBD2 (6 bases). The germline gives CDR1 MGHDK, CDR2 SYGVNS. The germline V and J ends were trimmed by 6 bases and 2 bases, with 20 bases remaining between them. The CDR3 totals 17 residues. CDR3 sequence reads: CASSTTTGTGAYNEQFF. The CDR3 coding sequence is TGTGCCAGCAGCACAACAACCGGGACGGGAGCCTACAATGAGCAGTTCTTC.

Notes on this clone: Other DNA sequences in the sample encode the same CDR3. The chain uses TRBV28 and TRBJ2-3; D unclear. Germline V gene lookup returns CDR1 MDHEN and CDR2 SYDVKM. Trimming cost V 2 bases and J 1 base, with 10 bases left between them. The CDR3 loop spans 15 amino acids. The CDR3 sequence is CASSLRASGTDTQYF. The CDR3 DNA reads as TGTGCCAGCAGTTTACGGGCCAGCGGCACAGATACGCAGTATTTT.

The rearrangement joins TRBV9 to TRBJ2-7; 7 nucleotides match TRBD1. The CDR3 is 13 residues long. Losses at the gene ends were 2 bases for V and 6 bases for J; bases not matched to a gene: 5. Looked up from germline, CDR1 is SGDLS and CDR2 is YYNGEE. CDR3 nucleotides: TGTGCCAGCAGCGTTCACAGGGGTAGCGAGCAGTACTTC. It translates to CASSVHRGSEQYF.

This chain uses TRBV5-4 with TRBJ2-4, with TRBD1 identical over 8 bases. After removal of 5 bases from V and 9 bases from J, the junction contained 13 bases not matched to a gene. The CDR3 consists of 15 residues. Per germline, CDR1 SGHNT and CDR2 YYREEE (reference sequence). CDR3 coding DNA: TGTGCCAGCAGACCTGACAGGGGTATTGTTAGCATTCAGTACTTC. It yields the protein CASRPDRGIVSIQYF.

The CDR3 region is CASSYGAFYEQYF. The DNA for the CDR3 is TGTGCCAGCAGCTACGGGGCCTTCTACGAGCAGTACTTC. The chain carries TRBV7-2 and TRBJ2-7; D is possibly TRBD1 or TRBD2 (5 bases each). The germline gives CDR1 SGHTA, CDR2 FQGNSA. The CDR3 length is 13 residues. Trimming pared 4 bases from V and 3 bases from J, leaving 10 bases between.

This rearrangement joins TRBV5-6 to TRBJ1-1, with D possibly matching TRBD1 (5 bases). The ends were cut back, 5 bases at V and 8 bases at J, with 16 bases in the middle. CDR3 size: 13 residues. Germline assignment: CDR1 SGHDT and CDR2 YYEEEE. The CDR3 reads CASSRGWGEEAFF. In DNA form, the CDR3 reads TGTGCCAGCAGTCGTGGGTGGGGGGAAGAAGCTTTCTTT.

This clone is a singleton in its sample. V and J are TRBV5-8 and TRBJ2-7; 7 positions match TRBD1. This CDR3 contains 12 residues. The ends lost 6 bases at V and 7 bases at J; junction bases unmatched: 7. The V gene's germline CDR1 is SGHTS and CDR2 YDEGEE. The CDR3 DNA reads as TGTGCCAGCACCCTGACAGGGTGGGAGCAGTACTTC. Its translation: CASTLTGWEQYF.